This TCR beta chain was captured in a study of tissue T cells after allogeneic stem cell transplantation. Findings and caveats of the study: Motif-based clustering found tissue-specific repertoire signatures shared across patients, though few clones were shared. TCR repertoires tracked anatomic similarity, regardless of disease or transplant status.

The method was immunoSEQ multiplex PCR; TCRdb's version includes in-frame clones alone and lacks a portion of them. The sample contains fewer than 3,500 clones, 55% of which appear only once. Worth noting for this clone: The antigen is unknown. Germline and genes: mouse. Read data end 1 residue before the CDR3 end; the end is taken from the germline J gene.

This CDR3 is built from 15 residues. Germline V lookup: CDR1 SNHLY, CDR2 FYNGKV (reference sequence). The germline V and J ends were trimmed by 1 base and 1 base, with 9 bases remaining between them. The time point is: mouse harvest day 7 after allogeneic transplant. Tail vein injection delivered 10^7 T-cell-depleted bone marrow cells and 10^6 splenic CD5+ T cells. B6 (H2b) cells into BALB/c (H2d) mice; tissues taken at day 7 or 14. The origin of this receptor is a female BALB/c mouse given C57BL/6 T cells with graft-versus-host disease after an allogeneic hematopoietic cell transplant. The chain couples TRBV3 to TRBJ2-3; no clear D gene. Material: gut tissue. The CDR3 loop reads CASSLGKGGAETLYF. Partial CDR3 DNA: TGTGCCAGCAGCTTAGGAAAGGGTGGTGCAGAAACGCTGTAT.